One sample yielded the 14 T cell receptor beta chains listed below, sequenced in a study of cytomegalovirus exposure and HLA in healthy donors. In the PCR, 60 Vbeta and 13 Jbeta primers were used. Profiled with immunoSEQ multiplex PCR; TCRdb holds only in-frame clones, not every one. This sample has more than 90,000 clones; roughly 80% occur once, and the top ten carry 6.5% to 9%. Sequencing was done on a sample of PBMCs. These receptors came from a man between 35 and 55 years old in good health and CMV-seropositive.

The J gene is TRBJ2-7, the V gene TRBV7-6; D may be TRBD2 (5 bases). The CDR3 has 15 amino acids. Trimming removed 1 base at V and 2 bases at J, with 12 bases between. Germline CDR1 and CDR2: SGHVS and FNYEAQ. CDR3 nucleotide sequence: TGTGCCAGCAGCTTAGGTGAGGGCCCCCCCTACGAGCAGTACTTC. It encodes CASSLGEGPPYEQYF.

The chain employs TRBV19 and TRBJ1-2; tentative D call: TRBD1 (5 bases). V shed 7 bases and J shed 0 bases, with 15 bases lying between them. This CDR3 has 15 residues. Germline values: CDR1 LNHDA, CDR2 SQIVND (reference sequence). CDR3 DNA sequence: TGTGCCAGTACCCCTCGCAGGGTAGCTAACTATGGCTACACCTTC. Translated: CASTPRRVANYGYTF.

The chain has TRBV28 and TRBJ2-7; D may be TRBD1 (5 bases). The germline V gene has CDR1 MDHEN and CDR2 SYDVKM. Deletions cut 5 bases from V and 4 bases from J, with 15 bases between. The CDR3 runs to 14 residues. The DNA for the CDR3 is TGTGCCAGCAGTCCCGATGGGGCTAGGTACGAGCAGTACTTC. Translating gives CASSPDGARYEQYF.

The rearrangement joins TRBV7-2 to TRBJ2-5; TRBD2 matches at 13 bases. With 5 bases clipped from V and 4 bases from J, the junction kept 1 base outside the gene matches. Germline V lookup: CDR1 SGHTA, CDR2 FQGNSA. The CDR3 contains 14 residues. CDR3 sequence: CASSRTSGGETQYF. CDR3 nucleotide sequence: TGTGCCAGCAGCCGGACTAGCGGGGGAGAGACCCAGTACTTC.

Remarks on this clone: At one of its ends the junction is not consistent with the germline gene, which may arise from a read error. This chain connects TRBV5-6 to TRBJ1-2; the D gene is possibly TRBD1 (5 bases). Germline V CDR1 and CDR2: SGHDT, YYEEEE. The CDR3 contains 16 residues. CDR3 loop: CASSRWVARVAYSYTF. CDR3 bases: TGTGCCAGCAGCCGTTGGGTAGCCAGGGTGGCCTATAGCTACACCTTC.

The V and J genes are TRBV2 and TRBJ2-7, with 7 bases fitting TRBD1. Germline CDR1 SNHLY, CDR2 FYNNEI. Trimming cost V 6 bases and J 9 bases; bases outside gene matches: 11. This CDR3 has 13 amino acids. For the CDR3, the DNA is TGTGCCAGCAGGGACGACAGGGCGATAGGGCAGTACTTC. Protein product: CASRDDRAIGQYF.

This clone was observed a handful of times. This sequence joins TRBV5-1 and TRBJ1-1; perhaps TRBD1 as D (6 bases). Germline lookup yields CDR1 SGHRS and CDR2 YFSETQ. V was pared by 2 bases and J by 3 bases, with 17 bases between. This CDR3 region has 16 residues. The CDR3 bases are TGCGCCAGCAGCTTCATAACAACAGGGCCGGACACTGAAGCTTTCTTT. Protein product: CASSFITTGPDTEAFF.

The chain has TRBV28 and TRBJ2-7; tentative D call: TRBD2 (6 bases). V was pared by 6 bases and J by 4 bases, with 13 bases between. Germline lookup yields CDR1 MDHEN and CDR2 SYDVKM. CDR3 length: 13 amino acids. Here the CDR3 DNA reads TGTGCCAGCAGGCCCGGGGGTCGGTACGAGCAGTACTTC. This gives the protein CASRPGGRYEQYF.

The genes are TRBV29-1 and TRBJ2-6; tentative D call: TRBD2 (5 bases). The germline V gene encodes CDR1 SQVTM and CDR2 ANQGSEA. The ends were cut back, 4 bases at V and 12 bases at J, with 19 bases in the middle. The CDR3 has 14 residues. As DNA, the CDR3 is TGCAGCGTTGGCGCTCGTGGAAGCGGTAGCGTCCTGACTTTC. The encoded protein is CSVGARGSGSVLTF.

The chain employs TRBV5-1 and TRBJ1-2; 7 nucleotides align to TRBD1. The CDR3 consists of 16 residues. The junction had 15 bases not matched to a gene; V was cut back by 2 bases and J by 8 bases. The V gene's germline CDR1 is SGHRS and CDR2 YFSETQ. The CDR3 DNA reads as TGCGCCAGCAGCTTCGGAACGCCCGACAGGGTCTGGGGCTACACCTTC. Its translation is CASSFGTPDRVWGYTF. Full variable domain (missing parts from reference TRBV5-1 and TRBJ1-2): KAGVTQTPRYLIKTRGQQVTLSCSPISGHRSVSWYQQTPGQGLQFLFEYFSETQRNKGNFPGRFSGRQFSNSRSEMNVSTLELGDSALYLCASSFGTPDRVWGYTFGSGTRLTVV.

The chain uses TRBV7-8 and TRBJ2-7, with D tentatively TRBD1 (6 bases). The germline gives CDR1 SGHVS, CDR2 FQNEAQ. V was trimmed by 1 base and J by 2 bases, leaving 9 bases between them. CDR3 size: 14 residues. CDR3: CASSLVAGAYEQYF. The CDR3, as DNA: TGTGCCAGCAGCTTAGTGGCAGGGGCCTACGAGCAGTACTTC.

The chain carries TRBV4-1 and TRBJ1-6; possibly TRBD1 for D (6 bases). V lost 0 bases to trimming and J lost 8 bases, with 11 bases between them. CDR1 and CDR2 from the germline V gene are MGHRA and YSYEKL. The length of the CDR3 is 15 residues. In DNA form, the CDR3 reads TGCGCCAGCAGCCAAGATCCAGGGGCTCATTCACCCCTCCACTTT. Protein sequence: CASSQDPGAHSPLHF.

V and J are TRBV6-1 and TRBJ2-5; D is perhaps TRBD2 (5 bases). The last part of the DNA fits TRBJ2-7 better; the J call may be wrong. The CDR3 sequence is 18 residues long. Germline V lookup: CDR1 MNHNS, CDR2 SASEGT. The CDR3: CASSEAGRGRAVRYEQYF. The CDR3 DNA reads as TGTGCCAGCAGTGAAGCAGGCAGAGGGAGAGCCGTCCGTTACGAGCAGTACTTC.

CDR3 region: CATALEHFSYEQYF. Written as DNA, the CDR3 is TGTGCCACCGCCCTCGAGCACTTCTCCTACGAGCAGTACTTC. The rearrangement links TRBV15 to TRBJ2-7, with D unresolved. Germline CDR1 and CDR2: LNHNV and YYDKDF (reference sequence). V was cut by 8 bases and J by 0 bases, with 14 bases left in between. The CDR3 sequence is 14 residues long. Drawing the rest from reference TRBV15 and TRBJ2-7, the complete variable domain is DAMVIQNPRYQVTQFGKPVTLSCSQTLNHNVMYWYQQKSSQAPKLLFHYYDKDFNNEADTPDNFQSRRPNTSFCFLDIRSPGLGDTAMYLCATALEHFSYEQYFGPGTRLTVT.